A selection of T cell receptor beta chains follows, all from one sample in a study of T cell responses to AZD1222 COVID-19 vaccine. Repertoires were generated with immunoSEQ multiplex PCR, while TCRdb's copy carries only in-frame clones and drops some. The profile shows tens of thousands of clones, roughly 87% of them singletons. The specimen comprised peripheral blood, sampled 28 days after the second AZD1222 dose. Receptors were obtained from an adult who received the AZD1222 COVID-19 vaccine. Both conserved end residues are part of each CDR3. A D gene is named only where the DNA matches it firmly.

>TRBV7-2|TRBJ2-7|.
TGTGCCAGCAGCTGGGACGGCTACGAGCAGTACTTC
CASSWDGYEQYF
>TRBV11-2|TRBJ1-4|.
TGTGCCAGCAGCTTAGGGCAACCCGCAACTAATGAAAAACTGTTTTTT
CASSLGQPATNEKLFF
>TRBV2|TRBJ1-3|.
TGTGCCAGCAGTGACTTGGGGAGCTCTGGAAACACCATATATTTT
CASSDLGSSGNTIYF
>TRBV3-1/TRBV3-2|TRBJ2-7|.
TGTGCCAGCAGCCAGGAGGGGGTAGGTGGGACGAATAGGCAACTAACCTACGAGCAGTACTTC
CASSQEGVGGTNRQLTYEQYF
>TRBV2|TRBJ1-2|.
TGTGCCAGCAAGGGTAACTATGGCTACACCTTC
CASKGNYGYTF
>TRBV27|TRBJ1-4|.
TGTGCCAGCAGTTTGGGGGCGTACGAAAAACTGTTTTTT
CASSLGAYEKLFF
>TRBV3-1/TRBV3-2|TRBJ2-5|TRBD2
TGTGCCAGCAGCCAAGATCGGGCTAGCGGGGGGGTGTTCCAAGAGACCCAGTACTTC
CASSQDRASGGVFQETQYF
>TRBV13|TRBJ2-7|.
TGTGCCAGCAGCTTCGGTGGGGGGGCCGACGAGCAGTACTTC
CASSFGGGADEQYF
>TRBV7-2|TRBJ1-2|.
TGTGCCAGCAGCTTAGCGACCGATAGGGGGGGCCATGGCTACACCTTC
CASSLATDRGGHGYTF
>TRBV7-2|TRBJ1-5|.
TGTGCCAGCAGCTTAACAGGAGGGAGCAATCAGCCCCAGCATTTT
CASSLTGGSNQPQHF
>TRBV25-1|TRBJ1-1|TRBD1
TGTGCCAGCAGTGGAGGACAGGGGGACGTTGGTTACACTGAAGCTTTCTTT
CASSGGQGDVGYTEAFF
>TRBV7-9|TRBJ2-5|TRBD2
TGTGCCAGCAGCTCGACTAGCGGGGGGTATCAAGAGACCCAGTACTTC
CASSSTSGGYQETQYF
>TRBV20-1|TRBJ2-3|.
TGCAGTGCTAGTGCGGGAACATCCACAGATACGCAGTATTTT
CSASAGTSTDTQYF